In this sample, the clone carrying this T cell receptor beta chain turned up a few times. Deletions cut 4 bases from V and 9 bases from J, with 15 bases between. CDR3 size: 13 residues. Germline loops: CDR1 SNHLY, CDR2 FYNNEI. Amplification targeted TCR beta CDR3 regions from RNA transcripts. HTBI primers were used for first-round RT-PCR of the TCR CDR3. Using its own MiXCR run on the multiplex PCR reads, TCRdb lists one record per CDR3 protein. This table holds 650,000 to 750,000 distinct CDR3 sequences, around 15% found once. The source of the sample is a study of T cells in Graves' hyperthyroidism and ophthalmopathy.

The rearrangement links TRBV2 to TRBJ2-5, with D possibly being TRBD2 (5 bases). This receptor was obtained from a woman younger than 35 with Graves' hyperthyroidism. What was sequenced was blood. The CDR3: CASSGENSSSQYF. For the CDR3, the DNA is TGTGCCAGCAGTGGGGAGAACTCCTCCTCCCAGTACTTC.